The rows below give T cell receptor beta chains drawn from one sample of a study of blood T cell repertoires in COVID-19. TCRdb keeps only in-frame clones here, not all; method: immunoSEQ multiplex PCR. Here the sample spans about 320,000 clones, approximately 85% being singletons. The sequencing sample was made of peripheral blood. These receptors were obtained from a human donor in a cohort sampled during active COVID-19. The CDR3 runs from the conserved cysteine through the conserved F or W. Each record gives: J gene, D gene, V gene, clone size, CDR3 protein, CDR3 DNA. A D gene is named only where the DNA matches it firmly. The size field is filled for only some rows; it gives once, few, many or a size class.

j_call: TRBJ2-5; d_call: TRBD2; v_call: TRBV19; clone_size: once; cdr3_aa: CASSPILGSGGGQETQYF; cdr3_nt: TGTGCCAGTAGTCCGATACTTGGTAGCGGGGGGGGGCAAGAGACCCAGTACTTC
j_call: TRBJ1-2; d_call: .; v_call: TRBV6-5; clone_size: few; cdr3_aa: CASSYDGNYGYTF; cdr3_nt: TGTGCCAGCAGTTACGACGGGAACTATGGCTACACCTTC
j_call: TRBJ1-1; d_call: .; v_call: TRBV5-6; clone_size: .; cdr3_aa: CASSLDRREAFF; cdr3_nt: TGTGCCAGCAGCTTGGACAGGCGTGAAGCTTTCTTT
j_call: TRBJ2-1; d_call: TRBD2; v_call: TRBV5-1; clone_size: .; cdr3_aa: CASSPRRGVNEQFF; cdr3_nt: TGCGCCAGCAGCCCACGGCGGGGGGTAAATGAGCAGTTCTTC
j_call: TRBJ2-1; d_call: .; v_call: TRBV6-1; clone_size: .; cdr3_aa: CASSETSAAISYNEQFF; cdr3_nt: TGTGCCAGCAGTGAGACATCAGCGGCGATCTCCTACAATGAGCAGTTCTTC
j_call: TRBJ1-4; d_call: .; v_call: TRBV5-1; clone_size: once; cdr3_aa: CASSLDGGRVEEKLFF; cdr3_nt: TGCGCCAGCAGCTTGGATGGGGGCAGGGTGGAAGAAAAACTGTTTTTT
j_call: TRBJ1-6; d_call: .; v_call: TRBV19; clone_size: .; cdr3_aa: CASSDRAQHHNSPLHF; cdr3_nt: TGTGCCAGTAGTGACAGAGCCCAACACCATAATTCACCCCTCCACTTT
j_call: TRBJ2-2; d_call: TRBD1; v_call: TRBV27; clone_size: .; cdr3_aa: CASSLTGPGELFF; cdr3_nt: TGTGCCAGCAGTCTGACAGGGCCCGGGGAGCTGTTTTTT
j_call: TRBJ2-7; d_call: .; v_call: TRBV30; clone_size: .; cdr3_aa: CAWRVGLLTEQYF; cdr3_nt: TGTGCCTGGAGGGTCGGACTACTTACCGAGCAGTACTTC
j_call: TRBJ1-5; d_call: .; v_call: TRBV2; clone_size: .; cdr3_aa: CASSLGEGQPQHF; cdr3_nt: TGTGCCAGCAGTCTTGGAGAAGGCCAGCCCCAGCATTTT
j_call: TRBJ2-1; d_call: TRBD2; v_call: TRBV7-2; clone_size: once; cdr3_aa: CASSLALGGGMGNEQFF; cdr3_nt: TGTGCCAGCAGCTTAGCGCTCGGCGGGGGGATGGGGAATGAGCAGTTCTTC
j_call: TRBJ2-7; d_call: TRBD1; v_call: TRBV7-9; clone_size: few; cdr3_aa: CASSFRTGVDEQYF; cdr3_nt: TGTGCCAGCAGCTTCCGGACAGGGGTCGACGAGCAGTACTTC
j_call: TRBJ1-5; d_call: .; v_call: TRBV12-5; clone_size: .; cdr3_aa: CASGWLPDSRDQPQHF; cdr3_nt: TGTGCTAGTGGTTGGCTACCTGATAGTCGGGATCAGCCCCAGCATTTT
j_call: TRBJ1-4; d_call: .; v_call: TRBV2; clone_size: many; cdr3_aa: CASSEALRGADGKLFF; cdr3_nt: TGTGCCAGCAGTGAAGCGCTTCGGGGGGCCGACGGAAAACTGTTTTTT
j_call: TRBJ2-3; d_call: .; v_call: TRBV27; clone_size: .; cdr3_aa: CASRQPGLRTDTQYF; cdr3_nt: TGTGCCAGCAGGCAACCGGGACTTCGCACAGATACGCAGTATTTT
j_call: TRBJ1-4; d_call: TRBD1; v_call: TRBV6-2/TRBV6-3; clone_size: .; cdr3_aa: CASSPTGGNTNEKLFF; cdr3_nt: TGTGCCAGCAGCCCTACAGGGGGCAACACTAATGAAAAACTGTTTTTT
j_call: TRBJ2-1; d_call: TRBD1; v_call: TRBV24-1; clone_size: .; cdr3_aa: CATSDPTGGGYNEQFF; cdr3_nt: TGTGCCACCAGTGACCCTACAGGGGGCGGCTACAATGAGCAGTTCTTC
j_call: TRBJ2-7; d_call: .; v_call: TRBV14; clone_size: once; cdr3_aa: CASSQDGRGSSYEQYF; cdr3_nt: TGTGCCAGCAGCCAAGATGGCAGGGGAAGTTCCTACGAGCAGTACTTC
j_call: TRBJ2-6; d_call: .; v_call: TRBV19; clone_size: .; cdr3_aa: CASTFSGANVLTF; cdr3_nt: TGTGCCAGTACCTTTTCTGGGGCCAACGTCCTGACTTTC
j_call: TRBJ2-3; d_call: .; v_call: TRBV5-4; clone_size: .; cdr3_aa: CASRSTRADTQYF; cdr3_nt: TGTGCCAGCAGATCAACTAGAGCTGATACGCAGTATTTT
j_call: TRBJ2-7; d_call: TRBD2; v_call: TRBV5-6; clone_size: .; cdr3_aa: CASSLLGGSYEQYF; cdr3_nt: TGTGCCAGCAGCTTGTTGGGAGGGTCCTACGAGCAGTACTTC
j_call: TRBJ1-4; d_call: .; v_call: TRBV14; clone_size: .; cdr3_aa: CASSQVYIGRVLTNEKLFF; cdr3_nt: TGTGCCAGCAGCCAAGTGTATATTGGGAGAGTTTTAACTAATGAAAAACTGTTTTTT
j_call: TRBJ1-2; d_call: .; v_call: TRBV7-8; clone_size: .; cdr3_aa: CASNARTRQVAYGYTF; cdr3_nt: TGTGCCAGCAACGCGAGGACCAGACAGGTAGCCTATGGCTACACCTTC
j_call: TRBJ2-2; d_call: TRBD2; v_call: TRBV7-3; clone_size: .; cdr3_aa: CASNLRRAGGPTGELFF; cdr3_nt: TGTGCCAGCAACTTAAGGAGAGCGGGGGGGCCCACCGGGGAGCTGTTTTTT
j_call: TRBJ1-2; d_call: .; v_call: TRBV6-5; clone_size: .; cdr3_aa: CASSYSAGDGYTF; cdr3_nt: TGTGCCAGCAGTTACTCGGCGGGGGATGGCTACACCTTC
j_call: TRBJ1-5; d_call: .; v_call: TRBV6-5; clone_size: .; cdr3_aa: CASSYSGQLHQPQHF; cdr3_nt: TGTGCCAGCAGTTACTCAGGACAGTTACATCAGCCCCAGCATTTT
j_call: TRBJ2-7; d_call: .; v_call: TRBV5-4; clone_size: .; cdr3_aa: CASSADSHEQYF; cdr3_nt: TGTGCCAGCAGCGCCGACAGCCACGAGCAGTACTTC
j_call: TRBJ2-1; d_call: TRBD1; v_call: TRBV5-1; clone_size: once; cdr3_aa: CASSTGQGMEYNEQFF; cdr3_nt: TGCGCCAGCAGCACCGGACAGGGAATGGAATACAATGAGCAGTTCTTC
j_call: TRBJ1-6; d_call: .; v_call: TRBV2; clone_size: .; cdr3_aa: CASRQSSYNSPLHF; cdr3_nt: TGTGCCAGCAGACAGAGCTCCTATAATTCACCCCTCCACTTT
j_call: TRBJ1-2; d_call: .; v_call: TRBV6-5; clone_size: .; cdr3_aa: CASRGGAWGYTF; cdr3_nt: TGTGCCAGCAGGGGGGGGGCATGGGGCTACACCTTC
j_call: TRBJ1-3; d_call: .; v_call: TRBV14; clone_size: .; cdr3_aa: CASSQDSEGAGNTIYF; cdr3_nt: TGTGCCAGCAGCCAAGATTCCGAGGGTGCTGGAAACACCATATATTTT
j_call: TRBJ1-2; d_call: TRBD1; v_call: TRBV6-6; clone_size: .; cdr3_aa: CASRQDDRQGYGYTF; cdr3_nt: TGTGCCAGCAGACAAGACGACAGACAGGGCTATGGCTACACCTTC
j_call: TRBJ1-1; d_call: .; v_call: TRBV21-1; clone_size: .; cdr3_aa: CASSKASGTEAFF; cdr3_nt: TGTGCCAGCAGCAAAGCTTCGGGCACTGAAGCTTTCTTT